One and the same sample provided the 18 T cell receptor beta chains below, sequenced in a study of shared clonotypes between healthy human individuals. The naive CD8 fraction comprised CD45RO-negative cells positively selected for CCR7 and excluded terminally differentiated effector memory CD45RA+ cells. Assay used: immunoSEQ multiplex PCR; TCRdb lists only in-frame clones, some missing. The data show some 1,900,000 clones, less than 95% seen once. The sample consisted of naive CD8+ T cells sorted from blood. These receptors came from a man between 18 and 29 years old in good health.

This clone was counted a single time. The CDR3 protein is CASSQDWGASYEQYF. The DNA for the CDR3 is TGCGCCAGCAGCCAAGACTGGGGGGCCTCCTACGAGCAGTACTTC. The V and J genes are TRBV4-1 and TRBJ2-7, with D possibly being TRBD1 or TRBD2 (6 bases each). The germline V gene has CDR1 MGHRA and CDR2 YSYEKL. The CDR3 contains 15 residues. Trimming left V 0 bases short and J 0 bases short, with 9 bases between.

This rearrangement joins TRBV13 to TRBJ2-7, with D hard to call. The CDR3 has 14 amino acids. Trimming pared 5 bases from V and 2 bases from J, leaving 13 bases between. Germline CDR1 reads PRHDT; CDR2 reads FYEKMQ (reference sequence). CDR3 region: CASSPIGKAYEQYF. Written as DNA, the CDR3 is TGTGCCAGCAGCCCTATAGGGAAGGCCTACGAGCAGTACTTC.

The rearrangement joins TRBV5-1 to TRBJ2-2; D ambiguous. Germline CDR1 reads SGHRS; CDR2 reads YFSETQ. Trimming stripped 0 bases from V and 4 bases from J, with 13 bases between. The CDR3 runs 16 residues. The CDR3 DNA reads as TGCGCCAGCAGCTTGGCCCTCCGGCCGGGCACCGGGGAGCTGTTTTTT. Its protein is CASSLALRPGTGELFF. Drawing the rest from reference TRBV5-1 and TRBJ2-2, the complete variable domain is KAGVTQTPRYLIKTRGQQVTLSCSPISGHRSVSWYQQTPGQGLQFLFEYFSETQRNKGNFPGRFSGRQFSNSRSEMNVSTLELGDSALYLCASSLALRPGTGELFFGEGSRLTVL.

Worth noting for this clone: The sample holds other DNA sequences that translate to the same CDR3. The V and J genes are TRBV19 and TRBJ2-7, with a tentative D call TRBD2 (6 bases). The CDR3 contains 14 residues. Germline CDR1 is LNHDA and CDR2 is SQIVND (reference sequence). V lost 0 bases and J 4 bases, leaving 10 bases between the germline ends. CDR3 in DNA: TGTGCCAGTAGTATAGATCTGGAGGGGTACGAGCAGTACTTC. Amino acids: CASSIDLEGYEQYF.

The J gene is TRBJ2-2, the V gene TRBV29-1; 7 bases align to TRBD2. CDR1 is SQVTM, CDR2 ANQGSEA, per germline. The CDR3 covers 13 residues. The junction had 9 bases not matched to a gene; V was cut back by 8 bases and J by 6 bases. The DNA for the CDR3 is TGCAGCACCCCGGATGGGGGGGCCGGGGAGCTGTTTTTT. This sequence encodes CSTPDGGAGELFF.

The V call is TRBV7-8, the J call TRBJ2-1; 10 nucleotides align to TRBD2. This CDR3 region has 17 residues. J was trimmed by 4 bases and V by 1 base; bases with no gene match: 7. Germline lookup yields CDR1 SGHVS and CDR2 FQNEAQ. The CDR3 DNA reads as TGTGCCAGCAGCTTAGAGCTACTAGCGGGGTATTACAATGAGCAGTTCTTC. It encodes CASSLELLAGYYNEQFF.

CDR3 protein: CASSTGTNTGELFF. The CDR3 bases are TGTGCCAGCAGCACCGGGACAAACACCGGGGAGCTGTTTTTT. The chain employs TRBV6-6 and TRBJ2-2; D is perhaps TRBD1 (6 bases). The CDR3 is 14 amino acids. Germline V gene data show CDR1 as MNHNY and CDR2 as SVGAGI (reference sequence). The ends were cut back, 6 bases at V and 2 bases at J, with 10 bases in the middle.

This clone appeared once. The chain joins TRBV7-9 to TRBJ2-2; D gene uncertain. Trimming removed 0 bases at V and 3 bases at J, with 14 bases between. Germline V gene data show CDR1 as SEHNR and CDR2 as FQNEAQ (reference sequence). This CDR3 contains 17 residues. The CDR3 DNA reads as TGTGCCAGCAGCTTAGCCCCCCAAGGGTTCGACACCGGGGAGCTGTTTTTT. It encodes CASSLAPQGFDTGELFF.

This clone has a single count. The chain has TRBV5-6 and TRBJ2-7; possibly TRBD1 for D (6 bases). The CDR3 has 14 amino acids. CDR1 is SGHDT and CDR2 is YYEEEE in the germline V gene. Trimming removed 2 bases from V and 2 bases from J, with 11 bases in between. The CDR3 DNA is TGTGCCAGCAGCTTCTCTGACAGGCCCTACGAGCAGTACTTC. This translates into CASSFSDRPYEQYF.

This clone was observed a single time. The chain recombines TRBV5-4 with TRBJ2-7; D perhaps matches TRBD2 (6 bases). Per the germline V gene, CDR1 is SGHNT and CDR2 is YYREEE (reference sequence). The V end was cut by 3 bases, the J end by 6 bases, with 16 bases between. The CDR3 runs to 14 residues. The CDR3 sequence is CASSSPGTPIEQYF. The CDR3 DNA follows: TGTGCCAGCAGCTCACCCGGGACTCCGATCGAGCAGTACTTC.

This chain connects TRBV29-1 to TRBJ1-2, with a weak D call TRBD1 (5 bases). Germline lookup yields CDR1 SQVTM and CDR2 ANQGSEA. The CDR3 runs 12 residues. V was shortened by 7 bases and J by 5 bases, with 14 bases between the two germline ends. The CDR3 reads CSAQGAQYGYTF. The CDR3 nucleotides are TGCAGCGCCCAAGGGGCTCAGTATGGCTACACCTTC.

The rearrangement uses TRBV9 and TRBJ2-5; D is uncertain. Germline V gene sequence: CDR1 SGDLS, CDR2 YYNGEE. V was shortened by 4 bases and J by 1 base, with 17 bases between the two germline ends. This CDR3 has 16 amino acids. The CDR3 DNA reads as TGTGCCAGCAGCCCTCAGAGTCCGGTCGCCCAAGAGACCCAGTACTTC. Its protein product is CASSPQSPVAQETQYF.

The genes are TRBV7-9 and TRBJ1-1; 10 positions agree with TRBD1. Trimming at V came to 7 bases and at J to 6 bases, leaving 11 bases not matched to a gene. CDR1 is SEHNR, CDR2 FQNEAQ, per germline (reference sequence). This CDR3 has 15 residues. Written as DNA, the CDR3 is TGTGCCAGCACCGGGACGGACAGGGGGTACCCTGAAGCTTTCTTT. Amino acids: CASTGTDRGYPEAFF.

The V gene is TRBV19, the J gene TRBJ1-1, with D perhaps matching TRBD1 (6 bases). V lost 2 bases and J 3 bases, leaving 10 bases between the germline ends. In germline, CDR1 is LNHDA, CDR2 SQIVND (reference sequence). This CDR3 has 14 amino acids. The CDR3, as DNA: TGTGCCAGTAGTATACTGGAGGGGGACACTGAAGCTTTCTTT. This sequence encodes CASSILEGDTEAFF.

This clone was seen just once. The chain is built from TRBV27 and TRBJ2-2; TRBD1 is a possible D gene (7 bases). The CDR3 runs 17 residues. From germline, CDR1 is MNHEY and CDR2 SMNVEV (reference sequence). V lost 5 bases and J 6 bases, leaving 22 bases between the germline ends. This chain's CDR3 is CASSLLSPRGVAGELFF. CDR3 in DNA: TGTGCCAGCAGTCTCCTTAGTCCCAGGGGGGTCGCCGGGGAGCTGTTTTTT.

The J gene is TRBJ1-1, the V gene TRBV25-1; tentative D call: TRBD1 (6 bases). The germline V gene encodes CDR1 MGHDK and CDR2 SYGVNS. The CDR3 consists of 14 residues. The ends were cut back, 4 bases at V and 4 bases at J, with 13 bases in the middle. The CDR3, as DNA: TGTGCCAGCAGTGCTACAGGGATGGCCACTGAAGCTTTCTTT. It translates to CASSATGMATEAFF.

This rearrangement joins TRBV2 to TRBJ1-1; D is uncertain. This CDR3 has 14 amino acids. Trimming took off 6 bases at V and 5 bases at J, with 16 bases between the two ends. Germline V CDR1 and CDR2: SNHLY, FYNNEI. CDR3 loop: CASRAVWSDTEAFF. The CDR3 bases are TGTGCCAGCAGGGCGGTTTGGAGTGATACTGAAGCTTTCTTT.

The chain combines TRBV5-8 with TRBJ1-4, with D maybe TRBD1 (6 bases). This CDR3 is built from 16 residues. Germline V gene sequence: CDR1 SGHTS, CDR2 YDEGEE. Between the trimmed V and J ends, which lost 0 bases and 7 bases, there was a span of 16 bases. CDR3 sequence: CASSLVAEGGREKLFF. DNA for the CDR3: TGTGCCAGCAGCTTGGTGGCCGAGGGGGGGCGTGAAAAACTGTTTTTT.